Each of the 3 T cell receptor beta chains below was sequenced from the same sample in a study of OX40 agonist ivuxolimab in advanced cancers. The protocol was immunoSEQ multiplex PCR, while the TCRdb copy is restricted to in-frame clones and leaves out a portion. The table lists approximately 100,000 clones, approximately 90% of them singletons. The sample in question was CD4+ or CD8+ T cells sorted from blood, obtained in a trial of the OX40 agonist ivuxolimab. These receptors originate from an adult with an advanced solid tumor such as melanoma, head and neck, liver or kidney cancer.

The rearrangement uses TRBV28 and TRBJ2-7, with 8 bases fitting TRBD2. Germline CDR1 is MDHEN and CDR2 is SYDVKM. The ends lost 6 bases at V and 7 bases at J; junction bases unmatched: 5. The CDR3 loop spans 12 amino acids. DNA for the CDR3: TGTGCCAGCAGAAGCGGGGGTTTGGAGCAGTACTTC. Its protein is CASRSGGLEQYF.

The V gene is TRBV6-6, the J gene TRBJ2-7, with 9 bases matching TRBD2. CDR3 length: 15 amino acids. Germline values: CDR1 MNHNY, CDR2 SVGAGI (reference sequence). The J segment lost 0 bases and the V segment lost 2 bases, leaving 2 bases of the junction unmatched. The chain's CDR3 is CASSYERGVSYEQYF. CDR3 bases: TGTGCCAGCAGTTACGAGCGGGGGGTCTCCTACGAGCAGTACTTC.

The rearrangement joins TRBV28 to TRBJ1-2; D not resolved. The V end lost 3 bases, the J end lost 2 bases, and 7 bases lay between the germline ends. The V gene's germline CDR1 is MDHEN and CDR2 SYDVKM. CDR3 size: 13 residues. The CDR3 spells CASSFPQNYGYTF. As DNA, the CDR3 is TGTGCCAGCAGTTTCCCCCAGAACTATGGCTACACCTTC.